These 26 T cell receptor beta chains originate from one sample sequenced in a study of long-term antiretroviral therapy in people with HIV. Version v3.0 of the immunoSEQ assay ran at survey level. Clones were sequenced by immunoSEQ multiplex PCR, and TCRdb holds only the in-frame ones, with some missing. The table includes roughly 16,000 clones, over 75% detected once. The sequences come from unsorted PBMCs, collected 0.3 years after starting antiretroviral therapy. The source is a man in his fifties or sixties with HIV.

The chain joins TRBV7-9 to TRBJ1-2, with 8 nucleotides matching TRBD1. Germline V gives CDR1 SEHNR, CDR2 FQNEAQ (reference sequence). V was pared by 2 bases and J by 0 bases, with 8 bases of the junction left unmatched. This CDR3 contains 17 residues. The DNA of the CDR3 is TGTGCCAGCAGCTTATCCAGGGGGCTAGAACCTAACTATGGCTACACCTTC. Its protein is CASSLSRGLEPNYGYTF.

The chain uses TRBV6-6 and TRBJ1-2, with D hard to call. The CDR3 runs 15 residues. Germline CDR1 MNHNY, CDR2 SVGAGI (reference sequence). Trimming took off 0 bases at V and 3 bases at J, with 11 bases between the two ends. The DNA for the CDR3 is TGTGCCAGCAGTTACTCGTCCGGGGTTGACTATGGCTACACCTTC. Protein product: CASSYSSGVDYGYTF.

Note on this clone: At one of its ends the junction is not consistent with the germline gene, which may arise from a read error. The chain links TRBV5-1 to TRBJ1-4; D might be TRBD1 (6 bases). This CDR3 is 14 amino acids long. Germline values: CDR1 SGHRS, CDR2 YFSETQ. The CDR3 region is CASSLELGRGRSNF. The CDR3 DNA reads TGCGCCAGCAGCTTGGAGTTGGGGCGGGGGCGTTCCAACTTC.

The chain employs TRBV10-2 and TRBJ1-4, with 9 bases aligning to TRBD1. The CDR3 runs to 15 residues. Germline V lookup: CDR1 WSHSY, CDR2 SAAADI. The V segment lost 8 bases and the J segment 10 bases; nucleotides outside the gene matches: 14. The CDR3 loop is CASGNTGGAIGKLFF. In DNA, the CDR3 is TGCGCCAGCGGTAATACAGGGGGCGCGATCGGAAAACTGTTTTTT.

The CDR3 DNA follows: TGTGCCAGCAGCACCCGGGGGGGGTCCGGAGATACGCAGTATTTT. Its protein is CASSTRGGSGDTQYF. This chain links TRBV7-3 with TRBJ2-3, with 8 bases fitting TRBD2. Trimming took 5 bases from V and 5 from J; bases not matched to a gene: 9. Looked up from germline, CDR1 is SGHTA and CDR2 is FQGTGA. The CDR3 spans 15 residues.

This clone was observed a single time. The chain has TRBV9 and TRBJ1-1, with 8 bases that match TRBD1. CDR3 length: 15 amino acids. Unmatched junction bases numbered 5, after V lost 3 bases and J lost 1 base. Germline V gene data show CDR1 as SGDLS and CDR2 as YYNGEE. CDR3 DNA sequence: TGTGCCAGCAGCGCCCTACAGGGGGGGAACACTGAAGCTTTCTTT. As protein: CASSALQGGNTEAFF.

J is TRBJ2-2 and V is TRBV30, with TRBD1 identical over 8 bases. Trimming took 3 bases from V and 13 from J; bases not matched to a gene: 10. Germline V lookup: CDR1 GTSNPN, CDR2 SVGIG (reference sequence). The CDR3 is made up of 13 amino acids. The CDR3 is CAWRDRGTMGLFF. The CDR3 nucleotides are TGTGCCTGGAGAGACAGGGGAACTATGGGGCTGTTTTTT. The whole variable domain, remainder taken from reference TRBV30 and TRBJ2-2, is SQTIHQWPATLVQPVGSPLSLECTVEGTSNPNLYWYRQAAGRGLQLLFYSVGIGQISSEVPQNLSASRPQDRQFILSSKKLLLSDSGFYLCAWRDRGTMGLFFGEGSRLTVL.

The V and J genes are TRBV13 and TRBJ2-1, with 9 nucleotides matching TRBD2. This CDR3 is built from 19 residues. Germline V gene data show CDR1 as PRHDT and CDR2 as FYEKMQ (reference sequence). The V gene end was trimmed by 1 base and the J gene end by 6 bases; junction bases not matched to a gene: 16. The CDR3 nucleotides read TGTGCCAGCAGCTTAGTTCCCCCGGGCGCGGGGGGGCCGGGCAATGAGCAGTTCTTC. Its translation: CASSLVPPGAGGPGNEQFF.

This rearrangement joins TRBV30 to TRBJ2-1, with 13 bases identical to TRBD2. Trimming cost V 3 bases and J 3 bases; bases outside gene matches: 8. This CDR3 has 17 amino acids. CDR1 and CDR2 from the germline V gene are GTSNPN and SVGIG (reference sequence). CDR3 sequence reads: CAWSGGLAGRIYNEQFF. The CDR3 nucleotides read TGTGCCTGGAGCGGGGGACTAGCGGGGCGTATCTACAATGAGCAGTTCTTC.

V gene TRBV5-4 combines with J gene TRBJ2-7, with D perhaps TRBD1 (5 bases). Germline V gene sequence: CDR1 SGHNT, CDR2 YYREEE (reference sequence). The CDR3 contains 13 residues. The V and J ends lost 4 bases and 2 bases respectively, with 10 bases between them. This CDR3 reads CASSDSPAYEQYF. DNA of the CDR3: TGTGCCAGCAGCGACAGCCCTGCCTACGAGCAGTACTTC.

V and J are TRBV18 and TRBJ2-1; D not resolved. CDR3 length: 15 amino acids. The germline gives CDR1 KGHSH, CDR2 LQKENI. V was pared by 2 bases and J by 2 bases, with 10 bases between. CDR3 DNA sequence: TGTGCCAGCTCACCAGACTCGGTGGCCTACAATGAGCAGTTCTTC. Protein product: CASSPDSVAYNEQFF.

The chain combines TRBV29-1 with TRBJ2-7; possible D gene TRBD2, 7 bases. CDR3 length: 14 residues. Trimming left V 4 bases short and J 2 bases short, with 15 bases between. CDR1 and CDR2 from the germline V gene are SQVTM and ANQGSEA. The CDR3 coding sequence is TGCAGCGTTGGGGGGGGGCAGGTTGCCTACGAGCAGTACTTC. It specifies CSVGGGQVAYEQYF.

This rearrangement joins TRBV6-5 to TRBJ2-7; 11 nucleotides align to TRBD2. This CDR3 spans 15 amino acids. The germline CDR1 and CDR2 sequences are MNHEY and SVGAGI. V was pared by 5 bases and J by 1 base, with 4 bases of the junction left unmatched. The CDR3 DNA sequence: TGTGCCAGCAGTCCTGGGACTAGCGGTTCCTACGAGCAGTACTTC. Amino acid sequence: CASSPGTSGSYEQYF.

The V and J genes are TRBV6-6 and TRBJ1-1, with TRBD1 matching 7 bases. CDR3 length equals 14 residues. Trimming cost V 8 bases and J 5 bases; bases outside gene matches: 11. CDR1 and CDR2 (germline): MNHNY, SVGAGI (reference sequence). The CDR3 DNA follows: TGTGCCAGCCGTACCGGGACAGAGGGAACTGAAGCTTTCTTT. This codes for CASRTGTEGTEAFF.

This rearrangement joins TRBV18 to TRBJ2-5; the D is unclear. The CDR3 extends over 13 amino acids. CDR1 and CDR2 from the germline V gene are KGHSH and LQKENI. The V and J ends lost 2 bases and 1 base respectively, with 5 bases between them. The CDR3 reads CASSPNGQETQYF. CDR3 nucleotide sequence: TGTGCCAGCTCACCAAACGGCCAAGAGACCCAGTACTTC.

The J gene is TRBJ1-4, the V gene TRBV30; 8 bases line up with TRBD1. V lost 3 bases and J lost 12; bases outside the gene matches: 6. Germline V gene data show CDR1 as GTSNPN and CDR2 as SVGIG (reference sequence). The CDR3 has 12 amino acids. For the CDR3, the DNA is TGTGCCTGGAGGGAACCGGACAGGGAACTGTTTTTT. Translation gives CAWREPDRELFF.

The J gene is TRBJ2-3, the V gene TRBV7-9; 8 bases match TRBD1. The V gene's germline CDR1 is SEHNR and CDR2 FQNEAQ (reference sequence). This CDR3 has 15 amino acids. The V segment lost 5 bases and the J segment 4 bases; nucleotides outside the gene matches: 8. The CDR3 loop reads CASSKQGVSADTQYF. CDR3 in DNA: TGTGCCAGCAGCAAACAGGGGGTTAGCGCAGATACGCAGTATTTT.

This clone was detected only a few times. J is TRBJ2-1 and V is TRBV7-3, with 11 bases lining up with TRBD2. V trimming: 3 bases; J trimming: 8 bases; junction bases outside the gene matches: 6. The CDR3 runs to 15 residues. In germline, CDR1 is SGHTA, CDR2 FQGTGA. The CDR3 nucleotides are TGTGCCAGCAGCTTTAGCGGGGGGGCCTTAGATGAGCAGTTCTTC. Its translation: CASSFSGGALDEQFF.

J is TRBJ2-6 and V is TRBV16, with D possibly TRBD1 on 5 matching bases. CDR1 KGHSY and CDR2 FQNENV come from the germline V gene. The CDR3 totals 18 residues. The germline V and J ends were trimmed by 3 bases and 0 bases, with 15 bases remaining between them. CDR3 sequence (DNA): TGTGCCAGCAGCCACAGGGCAGGCTCAACCTCTGGGGCCAACGTCCTGACTTTC. Translating it yields CASSHRAGSTSGANVLTF.

This sequence joins TRBV29-1 and TRBJ2-7, with D hard to call. The CDR3 covers 13 residues. Per germline, CDR1 SQVTM and CDR2 ANQGSEA. V dropped 3 bases and J dropped 3 bases, with 12 bases sitting between them. The CDR3 DNA reads TGCAGCGTTGAGGACCCTAAATTCTACGAGCAGTACTTC. It yields the protein CSVEDPKFYEQYF.

This clone is medium-sized by share. CDR3 DNA sequence: TGTGCCAGCAGCTTAGCTCCGGGACTAGTACTCACCGGGGAGCTGTTTTTT. It codes for CASSLAPGLVLTGELFF. This chain links TRBV11-2 with TRBJ2-2, with TRBD2 matching 8 bases. This CDR3 is 17 amino acids long. Germline values: CDR1 SGHAT, CDR2 FQNNGV. Germline trimming cut 1 base from V and 4 bases from J; bases unmatched to any gene: 8. The complete variable domain, with remaining parts taken from reference TRBV11-2 and TRBJ2-2, reads EAGVAQSPRYKIIEKRQSVAFWCNPISGHATLYWYQQILGQGPKLLIQFQNNGVVDDSQLPKDRFSAERLKGVDSTLKIQPAKLEDSAVYLCASSLAPGLVLTGELFFGEGSRLTVL.

The chain couples TRBV5-6 to TRBJ1-5; D call uncertain. This CDR3 region has 12 residues. Germline-derived CDR1 and CDR2 are SGHDT and YYEEEE. V lost 0 bases and J lost 6, with 4 bases in between. In DNA form, the CDR3 reads TGTGCCAGCAGCTTGGTTGGTCAGCCCCAGCATTTT. Translating gives CASSLVGQPQHF. Full variable domain (missing parts from reference TRBV5-6 and TRBJ1-5): DAGVTQSPTHLIKTRGQQVTLRCSPKSGHDTVSWYQQALGQGPQFIFQYYEEEERQRGNFPDRFSGHQFPNYSSELNVNALLLGDSALYLCASSLVGQPQHFGDGTRLSIL.

The chain links TRBV11-2 to TRBJ2-1, with D uncertain. The germline V and J ends were trimmed by 0 bases and 6 bases, with 6 bases remaining between them. In germline, CDR1 is SGHAT, CDR2 FQNNGV. CDR3 length: 13 residues. The CDR3 sequence: CASSLEHLNEQFF. The CDR3 nucleotides are TGTGCCAGCAGCTTAGAACACCTCAATGAGCAGTTCTTC.

This rearrangement joins TRBV15 to TRBJ1-2, with TRBD1 as a possible D gene (6 bases). This CDR3 has 17 residues. V was trimmed by 0 bases and J by 4 bases, leaving 18 bases between them. Looked up from germline, CDR1 is LNHNV and CDR2 is YYDKDF (reference sequence). The CDR3 sequence: CATSRDGTGRVVYGYTF. The CDR3 nucleotides are TGTGCCACCAGCAGAGATGGCACAGGGAGAGTAGTCTATGGCTACACCTTC.

Only one count was recorded for this clone. The chain employs TRBV9 and TRBJ1-3; D not resolved. The V end lost 1 base, the J end lost 5 bases, and 16 bases lay between the germline ends. The germline V gene encodes CDR1 SGDLS and CDR2 YYNGEE. The CDR3 runs to 16 residues. The CDR3 sequence is CASSVSSVGGRNTIYF. The CDR3 DNA is TGTGCCAGCAGCGTATCTAGTGTAGGAGGGAGAAACACCATATATTTT.

The genes are TRBV19 and TRBJ1-4; D not resolved. V gave up 1 base and J gave up 8 bases, with 14 bases separating them. CDR3 length: 15 amino acids. The germline CDR1 and CDR2 sequences are LNHDA and SQIVND (reference sequence). Here the CDR3 reads CASSIGGLGGEKLFF. The CDR3 coding sequence is TGTGCCAGTAGTATAGGGGGTCTCGGAGGCGAAAAACTGTTTTTT.